The 3 T cell receptor beta chains in this list originate from one sample, sequenced in a study of OX40 agonist ivuxolimab in advanced cancers. The table came from immunoSEQ multiplex PCR; TCRdb's copy has only in-frame clones and leaves some out. This sample has around 68,000 clones, with about 90% found just once. The sequences come from CD4+ or CD8+ T cells sorted from blood, collected in a trial of the OX40 agonist ivuxolimab. These TCRs come from an adult with an advanced solid tumor such as melanoma, head and neck, liver or kidney cancer.

The genes are TRBV15 and TRBJ2-1; D may correspond to TRBD1 or TRBD2 (5 bases each). With 5 bases removed from V and 8 bases from J, the gap between germline ends came to 7 bases. The CDR3 covers 11 residues. Germline values: CDR1 LNHNV, CDR2 YYDKDF (reference sequence). The CDR3 protein is CATSEGYEQFF. CDR3 nucleotides: TGTGCCACCAGCGAGGGGTATGAGCAGTTCTTC.

This rearrangement joins TRBV29-1 to TRBJ1-1; no clear D. The CDR3 runs 13 residues. V shed 7 bases and J shed 2 bases, with 14 bases lying between them. Germline V gene data show CDR1 as SQVTM and CDR2 as ANQGSEA. The CDR3 DNA is TGCAGCGCCTCCCTCCTAATTAACACTGAAGCTTTCTTT. It translates to CSASLLINTEAFF.

This chain joins TRBV14 and TRBJ1-3; D remains unclear. The V gene lost 1 base and the J gene lost 2 bases, with 9 bases spanning the gap. CDR1 is SGHDN, CDR2 FVKESK, per germline. The CDR3 is 15 amino acids. CDR3 sequence (DNA): TGTGCCAGCAGCCAAGGCTCCGGGGCTGGAAACACCATATATTTT. It codes for CASSQGSGAGNTIYF.